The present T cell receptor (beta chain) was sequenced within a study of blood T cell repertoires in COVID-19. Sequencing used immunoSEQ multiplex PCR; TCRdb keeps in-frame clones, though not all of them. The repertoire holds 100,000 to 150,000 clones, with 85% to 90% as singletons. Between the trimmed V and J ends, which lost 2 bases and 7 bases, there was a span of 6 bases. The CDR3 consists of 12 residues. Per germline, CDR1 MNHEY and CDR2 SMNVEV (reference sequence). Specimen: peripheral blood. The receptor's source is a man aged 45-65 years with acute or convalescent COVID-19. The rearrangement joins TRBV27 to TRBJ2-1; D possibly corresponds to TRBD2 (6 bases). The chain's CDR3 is CASSLGGNEQFF. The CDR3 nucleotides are TGTGCCAGCAGTTTAGGAGGGAATGAGCAGTTCTTC.